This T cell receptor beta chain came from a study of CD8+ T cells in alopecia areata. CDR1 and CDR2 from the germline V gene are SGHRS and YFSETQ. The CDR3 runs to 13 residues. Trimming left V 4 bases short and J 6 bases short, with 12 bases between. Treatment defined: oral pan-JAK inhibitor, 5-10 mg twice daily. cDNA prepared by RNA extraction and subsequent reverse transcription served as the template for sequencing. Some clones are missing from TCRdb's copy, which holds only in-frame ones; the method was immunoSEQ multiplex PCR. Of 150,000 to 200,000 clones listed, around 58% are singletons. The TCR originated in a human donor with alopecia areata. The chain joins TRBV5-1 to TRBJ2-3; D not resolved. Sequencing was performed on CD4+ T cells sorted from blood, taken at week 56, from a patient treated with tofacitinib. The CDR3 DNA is TGCGCCAGCAGCGCCGATGGATCCGATACGCAGTATTTT. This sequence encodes CASSADGSDTQYF.